Listed below are T cell receptor beta chains from one sample, sequenced in a study of cytomegalovirus exposure and HLA in healthy donors. This table comes from immunoSEQ multiplex PCR, and its TCRdb copy is limited to in-frame clones, with some not included. The data contain some 100,000 clones, around three quarters of them seen just once; the ten biggest clones take up approximately 3.6%. Sequenced: PBMCs. These receptors all stem from a woman in her 50s in good health and CMV-seropositive. Both conserved end residues are part of each CDR3. Fields, in order: J gene, V gene, clone size, D gene, CDR3 protein, CDR3 DNA. The D gene is left open where the match is weak. Size tells how often a clone was seen (once, few, many) or the class of an expanded clone, and some rows leave it out.

>TRBJ2-7|TRBV5-4|few|TRBD1
CASSPPNRGDYEQYF
TGTGCCAGCAGCCCCCCCAACAGGGGAGATTACGAGCAGTACTTC
>TRBJ2-1|TRBV4-2|-|-
CASSQERGRGDNEQFF
TGTGCCAGCAGCCAAGAGAGAGGGCGGGGCGACAATGAGCAGTTCTTC
>TRBJ1-5|TRBV5-1|-|TRBD1
CASSTGQSHQPQHF
TGCGCCAGCAGCACGGGACAGTCCCACCAGCCCCAGCATTTT
>TRBJ1-1|TRBV6-5|-|-
CASSYSGHNTEAFF
TGTGCCAGCAGTTACTCGGGACACAACACTGAAGCTTTCTTT
>TRBJ1-1|TRBV30|-|-
CAWRDTQNTEAFF
TGTGCCTGGAGAGACACACAGAACACTGAAGCTTTCTTT
>TRBJ1-3|TRBV30|-|-
CAWSEGGAGNTIYF
TGTGCCTGGAGTGAGGGGGGGGCTGGAAACACCATATATTTT
>TRBJ2-1|TRBV9|-|TRBD1
CASSSTGTGAYNEQFF
TGTGCCAGCAGCTCAACCGGGACAGGGGCCTACAATGAGCAGTTCTTC
>TRBJ1-3|TRBV11-2|once|-
CASSLNGQGRNTIYF
TGTGCCAGCAGCTTAAACGGGCAGGGCCGAAACACCATATATTTT
>TRBJ1-5|TRBV5-8|-|TRBD1
CASRSTATGGNNQPQHF
TGTGCCAGCAGGTCGACAGCGACAGGGGGGAACAATCAGCCCCAGCATTTT
>TRBJ1-5|TRBV5-1|-|-
CASSLVGGSNQPQHF
TGCGCCAGCAGCTTGGTCGGAGGGAGCAATCAGCCCCAGCATTTT
>TRBJ2-2|TRBV14|-|TRBD1
CASSQDAESGTGIGNTGELFF
TGTGCCAGCAGCCAAGATGCCGAGTCCGGGACAGGGATAGGGAACACCGGGGAGCTGTTTTTT
>TRBJ1-5|TRBV7-9|-|-
CSSSWGGIDQPQHF
TGTTCCAGCAGCTGGGGGGGTATAGATCAGCCCCAGCATTTT
>TRBJ2-7|TRBV27|-|TRBD2
CASSSGTSVYEQYF
TGTGCCAGCAGTTCCGGGACTAGCGTTTACGAGCAGTACTTC
>TRBJ1-2|TRBV5-1|-|-
CASRTENYGYTF
TGCGCCAGCAGGACAGAAAACTATGGCTACACCTTC
>TRBJ1-2|TRBV6-5|-|TRBD1
CASSPRTGAFYGYTF
TGTGCCAGCAGTCCCCGGACAGGAGCCTTCTATGGCTACACCTTC
>TRBJ1-1|TRBV19|-|-
CASSIGLTSNTEAFF
TGTGCCAGTAGTATAGGGCTGACTTCAAACACTGAAGCTTTCTTT
>TRBJ2-7|TRBV14|-|TRBD2
CASSQALAGTPWGTYEQYF
TGTGCCAGCAGCCAAGCGCTAGCGGGTACACCTTGGGGTACCTACGAGCAGTACTTC
>TRBJ1-1|TRBV5-1|few|-
CASSPQAGLLTEAFF
TGCGCCAGCAGCCCTCAGGCGGGGTTGTTGACTGAAGCTTTCTTT
>TRBJ2-3|TRBV4-1|-|TRBD2
CASSQDRVAGGSDAQYF
TGCGCCAGCAGCCAAGATCGGGTAGCGGGAGGCTCAGATGCGCAGTATTTT
>TRBJ2-4|TRBV2|-|-
CASTLGRLWNIQYF
TGTGCCAGCACTCTAGGGAGGCTTTGGAACATTCAGTACTTC
>TRBJ2-1|TRBV7-3|-|TRBD2
CASSSGTSGFYNEQFF
TGTGCCAGCAGCTCCGGGACTAGCGGGTTCTACAATGAGCAGTTCTTC
>TRBJ2-5|TRBV7-8|-|TRBD2
CASSLIAGPLQETQYF
TGTGCCAGCAGCTTAATAGCGGGACCTTTACAAGAGACCCAGTACTTC
>TRBJ1-2|TRBV25-1|-|TRBD1
CASSDLRDRGLEGYTF
TGTGCCAGCAGTGACCTTCGGGACAGGGGGCTGGAGGGCTACACCTTC
>TRBJ1-6|TRBV4-1|-|-
CASRRLREGNSPLHF
TGCGCCAGCAGGCGTCTCAGGGAAGGGAATTCACCCCTCCACTTT
>TRBJ2-2|TRBV5-1|-|-
CASSPQGTGELFF
TGCGCCAGCAGCCCCCAGGGTACCGGGGAGCTGTTTTTT
>TRBJ2-7|TRBV10-3|few|-
CAISDAGSGEQYF
TGTGCCATCAGTGATGCGGGGTCGGGCGAGCAGTACTTC
>TRBJ2-1|TRBV7-9|-|TRBD2
CASSTGLAGGDEQFF
TGTGCCAGCAGTACAGGACTAGCGGGAGGCGATGAGCAGTTCTTC